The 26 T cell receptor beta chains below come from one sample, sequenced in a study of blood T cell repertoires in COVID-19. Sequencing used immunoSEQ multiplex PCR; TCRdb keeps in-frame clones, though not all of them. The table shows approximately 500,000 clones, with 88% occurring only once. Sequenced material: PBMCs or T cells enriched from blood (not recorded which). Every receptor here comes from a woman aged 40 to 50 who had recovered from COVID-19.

CDR3 protein: CASSQEGVMTEAFF. CDR3 nucleotides: TGTGCCAGCAGCCAAGAAGGGGTGATGACTGAAGCTTTCTTT. V usage is TRBV3-1 (or the pseudogene TRBV3-2) and J usage is TRBJ1-1; D is possibly TRBD1 (5 bases). This CDR3 spans 14 amino acids. The V gene's germline CDR1 is LGHDT and CDR2 YNNKEL (reference sequence). Trimming took off 0 bases at V and 5 bases at J, with 10 bases between the two ends.

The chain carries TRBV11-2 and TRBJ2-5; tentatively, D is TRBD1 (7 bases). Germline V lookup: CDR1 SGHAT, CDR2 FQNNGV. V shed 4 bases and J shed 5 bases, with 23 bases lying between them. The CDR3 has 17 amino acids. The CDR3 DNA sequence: TGTGCCAGCAGCTCTCTCCGGGAGACAGGGATTGGGGAGACCCAGTACTTC. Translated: CASSSLRETGIGETQYF.

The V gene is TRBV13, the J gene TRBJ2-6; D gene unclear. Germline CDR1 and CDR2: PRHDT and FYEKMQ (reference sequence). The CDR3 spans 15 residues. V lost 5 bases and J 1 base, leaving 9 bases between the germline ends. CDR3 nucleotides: TGTGCCAGCAGCGCCAGTGGTTCTGGGGCCAACGTCCTGACTTTC. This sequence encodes CASSASGSGANVLTF.

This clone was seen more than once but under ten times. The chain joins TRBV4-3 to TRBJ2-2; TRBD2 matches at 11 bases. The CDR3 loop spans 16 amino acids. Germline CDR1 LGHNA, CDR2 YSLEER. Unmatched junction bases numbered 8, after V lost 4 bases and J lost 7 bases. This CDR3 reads CASSLLSGRASGELFF. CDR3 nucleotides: TGCGCCAGCAGCCTCCTTAGCGGGAGGGCCAGCGGGGAGCTGTTTTTT.

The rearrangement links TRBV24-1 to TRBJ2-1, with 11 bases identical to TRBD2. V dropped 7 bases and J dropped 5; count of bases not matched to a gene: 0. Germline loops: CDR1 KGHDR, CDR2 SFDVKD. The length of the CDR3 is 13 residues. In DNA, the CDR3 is TGTGCCACCAGGGGACTAGCGGACAATGAGCAGTTCTTC. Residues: CATRGLADNEQFF.

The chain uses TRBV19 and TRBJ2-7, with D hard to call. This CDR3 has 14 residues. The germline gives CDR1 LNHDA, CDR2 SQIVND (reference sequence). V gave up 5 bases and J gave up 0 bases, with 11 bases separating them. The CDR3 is CASSPGGSSYEQYF. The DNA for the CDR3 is TGTGCCAGTAGTCCCGGCGGCAGCTCCTACGAGCAGTACTTC.

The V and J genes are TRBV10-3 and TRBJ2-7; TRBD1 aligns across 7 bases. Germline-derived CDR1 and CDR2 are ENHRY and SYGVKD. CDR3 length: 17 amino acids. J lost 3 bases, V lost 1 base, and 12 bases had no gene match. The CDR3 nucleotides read TGTGCCATCAGTGAGTTGGGGACAGCAGTTGGACACTACGAGCAGTACTTC. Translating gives CAISELGTAVGHYEQYF.

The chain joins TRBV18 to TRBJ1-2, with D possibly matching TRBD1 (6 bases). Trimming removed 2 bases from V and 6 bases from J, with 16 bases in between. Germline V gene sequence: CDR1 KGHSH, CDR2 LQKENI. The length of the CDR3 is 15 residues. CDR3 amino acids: CASSPIGQPADGYTF. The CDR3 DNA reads TGTGCCAGCTCACCAATAGGACAGCCGGCGGATGGCTACACCTTC.

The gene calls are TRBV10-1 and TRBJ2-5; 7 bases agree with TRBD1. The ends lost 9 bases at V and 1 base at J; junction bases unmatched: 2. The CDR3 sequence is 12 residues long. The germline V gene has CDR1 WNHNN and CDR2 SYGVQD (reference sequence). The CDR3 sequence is CASGTAQETQYF. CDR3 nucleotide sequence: TGCGCCAGTGGGACAGCCCAAGAGACCCAGTACTTC.

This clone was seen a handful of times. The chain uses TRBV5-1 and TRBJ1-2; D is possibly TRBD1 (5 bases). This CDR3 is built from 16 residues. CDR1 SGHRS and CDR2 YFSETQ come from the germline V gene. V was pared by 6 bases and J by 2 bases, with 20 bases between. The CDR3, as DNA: TGCGCCAGCAAATCAATAGGGGCAGGAATCAACTATGGCTACACCTTC. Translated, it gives CASKSIGAGINYGYTF.

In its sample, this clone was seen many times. Here the CDR3 reads CASSSYLTGTAEAFF. The CDR3 DNA is TGTGCCAGCAGCTCCTACCTAACTGGGACTGCTGAAGCTTTCTTT. V is TRBV7-7 and J is TRBJ1-1, with a tentative D call TRBD1 (5 bases). Germline values: CDR1 SSHAT, CDR2 FNYEAQ (reference sequence). This CDR3 has 15 residues. Trimming removed 4 bases from V and 6 bases from J, with 18 bases in between.

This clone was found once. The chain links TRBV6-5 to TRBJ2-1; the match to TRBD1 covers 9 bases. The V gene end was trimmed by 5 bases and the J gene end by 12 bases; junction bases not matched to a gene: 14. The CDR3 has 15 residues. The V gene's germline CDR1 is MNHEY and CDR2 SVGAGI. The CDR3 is CASSPGQGRANRQFF. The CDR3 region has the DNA TGTGCCAGCAGTCCGGGACAGGGTAGGGCGAATCGGCAGTTCTTC.

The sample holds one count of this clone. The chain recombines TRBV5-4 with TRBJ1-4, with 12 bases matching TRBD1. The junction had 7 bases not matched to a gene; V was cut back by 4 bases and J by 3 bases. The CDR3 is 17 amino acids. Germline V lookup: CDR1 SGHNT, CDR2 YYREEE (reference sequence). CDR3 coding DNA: TGTGCCAGCAGCAACGGGGACAGGGGGCTATCTAATGAAAAACTGTTTTTT. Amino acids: CASSNGDRGLSNEKLFF.

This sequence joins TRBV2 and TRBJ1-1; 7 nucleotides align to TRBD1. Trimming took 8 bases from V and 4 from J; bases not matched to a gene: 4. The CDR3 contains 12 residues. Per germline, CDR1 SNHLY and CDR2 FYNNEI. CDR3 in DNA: TGTGCCAGCCAGGGGGACGGCACTGAAGCTTTCTTT. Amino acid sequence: CASQGDGTEAFF.

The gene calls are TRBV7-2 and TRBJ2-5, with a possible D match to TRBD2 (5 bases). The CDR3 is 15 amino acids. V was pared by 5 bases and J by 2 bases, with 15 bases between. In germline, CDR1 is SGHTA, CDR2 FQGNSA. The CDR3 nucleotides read TGTGCCAGCAGCCGCCCCGGGGAAGTACAAGAGACCCAGTACTTC. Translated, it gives CASSRPGEVQETQYF.

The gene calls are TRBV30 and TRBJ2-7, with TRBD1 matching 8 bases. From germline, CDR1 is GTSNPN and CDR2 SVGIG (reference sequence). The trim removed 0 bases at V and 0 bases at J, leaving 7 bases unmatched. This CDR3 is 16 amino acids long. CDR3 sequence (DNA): TGTGCCTGGAGTGTCATCAGGGGGCCAAGCTCCTACGAGCAGTACTTC. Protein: CAWSVIRGPSSYEQYF.

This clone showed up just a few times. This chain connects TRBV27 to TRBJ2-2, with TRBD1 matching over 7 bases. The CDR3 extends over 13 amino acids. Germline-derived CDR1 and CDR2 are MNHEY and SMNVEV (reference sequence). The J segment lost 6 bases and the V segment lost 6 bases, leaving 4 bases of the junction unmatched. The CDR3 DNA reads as TGTGCCAGCAGGATTGACAGGGCCGGGGAGCTGTTTTTT. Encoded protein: CASRIDRAGELFF.

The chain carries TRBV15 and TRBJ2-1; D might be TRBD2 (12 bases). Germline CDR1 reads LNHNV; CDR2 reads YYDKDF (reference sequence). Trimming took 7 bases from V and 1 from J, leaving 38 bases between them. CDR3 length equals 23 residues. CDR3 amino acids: CATTRNGQGAEGGLAGSYNEQFF. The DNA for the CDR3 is TGTGCCACCACCCGGAACGGACAGGGGGCAGAGGGCGGACTAGCGGGGTCCTACAATGAGCAGTTCTTC.

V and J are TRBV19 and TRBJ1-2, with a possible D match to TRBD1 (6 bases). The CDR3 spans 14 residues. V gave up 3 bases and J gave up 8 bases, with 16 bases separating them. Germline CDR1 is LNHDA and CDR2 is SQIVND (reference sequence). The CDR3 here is CASSIGQGPSGYTF. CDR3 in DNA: TGTGCCAGTAGTATTGGCCAGGGGCCCTCCGGCTACACCTTC.

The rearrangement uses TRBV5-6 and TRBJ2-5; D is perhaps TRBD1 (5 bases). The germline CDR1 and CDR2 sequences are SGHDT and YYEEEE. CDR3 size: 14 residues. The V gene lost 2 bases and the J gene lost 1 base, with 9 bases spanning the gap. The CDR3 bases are TGTGCCAGCAGCTTTGGGGCGGCCCAAGAGACCCAGTACTTC. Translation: CASSFGAAQETQYF.

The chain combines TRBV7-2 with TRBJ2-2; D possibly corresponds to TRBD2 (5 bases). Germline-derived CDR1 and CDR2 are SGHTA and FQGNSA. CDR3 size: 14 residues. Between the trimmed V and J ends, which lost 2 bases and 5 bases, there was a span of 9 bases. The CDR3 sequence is CASSLPGMTGELFF. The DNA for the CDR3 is TGTGCCAGCAGCTTACCCGGGATGACCGGGGAGCTGTTTTTT. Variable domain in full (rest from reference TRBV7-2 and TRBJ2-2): GAGVSQSPSNKVTEKGKDVELRCDPISGHTALYWYRQSLGQGLEFLIYFQGNSAPDKSGLPSDRFSAERTGGSVSTLTIQRTQQEDSAVYLCASSLPGMTGELFFGEGSRLTVL.

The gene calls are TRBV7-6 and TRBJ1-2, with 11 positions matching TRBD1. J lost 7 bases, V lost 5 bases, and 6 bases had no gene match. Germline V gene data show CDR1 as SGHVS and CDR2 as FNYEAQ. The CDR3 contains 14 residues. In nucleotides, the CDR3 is TGTGCCAGCAGCAGGGACAGGGGGATAGGTGGCTACACCTTC. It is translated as CASSRDRGIGGYTF.

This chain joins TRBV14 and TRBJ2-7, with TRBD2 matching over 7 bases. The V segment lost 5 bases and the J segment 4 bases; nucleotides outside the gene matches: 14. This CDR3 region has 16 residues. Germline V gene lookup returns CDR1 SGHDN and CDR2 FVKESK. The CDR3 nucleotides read TGTGCCAGCAGCTCACCAGCGGCTAGCGGCAGGTACGAGCAGTACTTC. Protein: CASSSPAASGRYEQYF.

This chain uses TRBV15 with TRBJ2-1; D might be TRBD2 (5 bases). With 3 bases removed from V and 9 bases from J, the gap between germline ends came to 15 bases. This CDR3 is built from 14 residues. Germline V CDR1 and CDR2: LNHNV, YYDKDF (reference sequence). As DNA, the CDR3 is TGTGCCACCAGCAGGGAACCACTAGAGGGTGAGCAGTTCTTC. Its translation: CATSREPLEGEQFF.

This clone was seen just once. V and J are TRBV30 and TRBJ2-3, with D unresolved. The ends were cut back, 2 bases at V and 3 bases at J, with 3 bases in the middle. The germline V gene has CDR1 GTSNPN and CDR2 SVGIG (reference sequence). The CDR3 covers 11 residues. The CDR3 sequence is CAWSQTDTQYF. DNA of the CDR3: TGTGCCTGGAGTCAAACAGATACGCAGTATTTT.

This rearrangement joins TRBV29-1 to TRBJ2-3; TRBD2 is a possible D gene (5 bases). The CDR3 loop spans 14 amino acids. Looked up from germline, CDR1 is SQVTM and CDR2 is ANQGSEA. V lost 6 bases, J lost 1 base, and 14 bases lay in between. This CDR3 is CSVGPAERTDTQYF. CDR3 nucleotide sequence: TGCAGCGTAGGGCCAGCGGAACGCACAGATACGCAGTATTTT.